Below, one TCR beta chain is given with its context. This specimen comes from a study of blood T cell repertoires in COVID-19. Turning to the study itself: T cells, B-cell-depleted T cells, or PBMCs supplied cDNA or gDNA.

The CDR3 contains 14 residues. Looked up from germline, CDR1 is SGHNT and CDR2 is YYREEE (reference sequence). Trimming removed 4 bases at V and 3 bases at J, with 14 bases between. In the original processing: Counts of nucleated cells, estimated from reference gene primer amplification, were obtained. Using immunoSEQ multiplex PCR, the repertoire was profiled, and TCRdb retains in-frame clones only, with some absent. V, J and clone size are those of that table, while D and trimming were read from the DNA. The sample has fewer than 180,000 clones; roughly 90% are singletons. The origin of this receptor is an older woman with active or convalescent COVID-19. The chain employs TRBV5-4 and TRBJ2-7; D might be TRBD1 (6 bases). Sequencing was performed on peripheral blood. As DNA, the CDR3 is TGTGCCAGCAGCCGTGGGACATTCTACTACGAGCAGTACTTC. This translates into CASSRGTFYYEQYF.